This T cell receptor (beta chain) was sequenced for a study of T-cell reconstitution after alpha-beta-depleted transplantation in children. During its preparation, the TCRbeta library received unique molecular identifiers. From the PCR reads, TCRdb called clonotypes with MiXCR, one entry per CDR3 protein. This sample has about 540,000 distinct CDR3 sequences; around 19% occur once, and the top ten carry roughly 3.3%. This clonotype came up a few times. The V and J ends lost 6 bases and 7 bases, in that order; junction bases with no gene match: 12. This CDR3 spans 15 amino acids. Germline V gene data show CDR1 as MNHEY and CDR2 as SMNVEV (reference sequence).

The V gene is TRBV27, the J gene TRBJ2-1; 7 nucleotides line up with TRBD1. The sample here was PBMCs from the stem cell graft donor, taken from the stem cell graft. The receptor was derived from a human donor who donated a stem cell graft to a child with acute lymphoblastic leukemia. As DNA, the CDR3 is TGTGCCAGCAGGCTGGGGGACAGAGGGATGAATGAGCAGTTCTTC. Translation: CASRLGDRGMNEQFF.